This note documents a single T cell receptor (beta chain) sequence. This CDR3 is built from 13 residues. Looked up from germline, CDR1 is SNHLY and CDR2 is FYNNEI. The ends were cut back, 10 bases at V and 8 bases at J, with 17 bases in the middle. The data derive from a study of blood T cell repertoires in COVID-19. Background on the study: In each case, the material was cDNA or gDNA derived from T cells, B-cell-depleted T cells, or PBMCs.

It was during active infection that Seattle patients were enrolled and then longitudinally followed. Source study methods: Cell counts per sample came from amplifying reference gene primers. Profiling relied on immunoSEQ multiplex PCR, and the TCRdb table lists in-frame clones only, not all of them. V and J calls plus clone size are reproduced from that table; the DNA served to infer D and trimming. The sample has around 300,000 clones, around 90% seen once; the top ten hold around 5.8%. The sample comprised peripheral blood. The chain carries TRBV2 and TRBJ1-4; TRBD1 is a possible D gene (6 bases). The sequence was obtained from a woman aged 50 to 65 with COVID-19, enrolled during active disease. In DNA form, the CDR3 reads TGTGCCAACCTATTACAGGGTGGGGAAAAACTGTTTTTT. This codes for CANLLQGGEKLFF.